What follows are 27 T cell receptor beta chains derived from one specimen sequenced in a study of T cell repertoires in ileal Crohn's disease. The data were produced by immunoSEQ multiplex PCR, yet TCRdb's version contains in-frame clones alone and is incomplete. Of around 15,000 clones in the sample, roughly 87% were seen once. Sequencing was done on a sample of ileal tissue. All receptors come from an adult with Crohn's disease.

The chain recombines TRBV7-2 with TRBJ1-5; TRBD1 matches 9 bases. The V and J ends lost 6 bases and 4 bases, in that order; junction bases with no gene match: 7. This CDR3 has 15 amino acids. The germline V gene has CDR1 SGHTA and CDR2 FQGNSA. Here the CDR3 reads CASSSGQGSNQPQHF. The CDR3 DNA sequence: TGTGCCAGCAGTTCCGGACAGGGGTCAAATCAGCCCCAGCATTTT.

V usage is TRBV19 and J usage is TRBJ1-2; D is unresolved. Germline assignment: CDR1 LNHDA and CDR2 SQIVND (reference sequence). The CDR3 spans 14 residues. Trimming removed 7 bases at V and 0 bases at J, with 12 bases between. CDR3 bases: TGTGCCAGTACGGGAGCGACCGCTAACTATGGCTACACCTTC. Translation: CASTGATANYGYTF. Full variable domain (remainder filled in from reference TRBV19 and TRBJ1-2): DGGITQSPKYLFRKEGQNVTLSCEQNLNHDAMYWYRQDPGQGLRLIYYSQIVNDFQKGDIAEGYSVSREKKESFPLTVTSAQKNPTAFYLCASTGATANYGYTFGSGTRLTVV.

The chain combines TRBV7-9 with TRBJ2-7; TRBD1 matches at 9 bases. The CDR3 is 16 residues long. CDR1 is SEHNR and CDR2 is FQNEAQ in the germline V gene (reference sequence). V shed 3 bases, J shed 1 base, and the junction held 7 bases outside the gene matches. This CDR3 is CASSFTLGQGSYEQYF. DNA of the CDR3: TGTGCCAGCAGCTTTACACTGGGACAGGGTTCCTACGAGCAGTACTTC.

The rearrangement uses TRBV19 and TRBJ1-1, with a tentative D call TRBD1 (6 bases). Trimming pared 10 bases from V and 0 bases from J, leaving 12 bases between. Germline V gene data show CDR1 as LNHDA and CDR2 as SQIVND (reference sequence). There are 13 residues in the CDR3. CDR3 sequence (DNA): TGTGCCATTGTTGACAGGATGAACACTGAAGCTTTCTTT. Its translation: CAIVDRMNTEAFF.

V gene TRBV4-1 combines with J gene TRBJ1-1; D remains unclear. CDR3 length: 14 residues. CDR1 is MGHRA and CDR2 is YSYEKL in the germline V gene. The V gene lost 0 bases and the J gene lost 1 base, with 6 bases spanning the gap. CDR3 in amino acids: CASSQDSRNTEAFF. CDR3 DNA sequence: TGCGCCAGCAGCCAAGATTCGCGGAACACTGAAGCTTTCTTT.

The sample holds a few counts of this clone. This rearrangement joins TRBV10-2 to TRBJ2-1; possible D gene TRBD2, 5 bases. The V end was cut by 7 bases, the J end by 4 bases, with 11 bases between. This CDR3 is built from 13 residues. CDR1 is WSHSY and CDR2 is SAAADI in the germline V gene. The CDR3 DNA reads TGCGCCAGCACCTCGGACTTGTACAATGAGCAGTTCTTC. Translation: CASTSDLYNEQFF.

The gene calls are TRBV9 and TRBJ2-3, with TRBD2 matching over 12 bases. Trimming at V came to 0 bases and at J to 6 bases, leaving 2 bases not matched to a gene. Germline assignment: CDR1 SGDLS and CDR2 YYNGEE. The CDR3 spans 15 residues. This chain's CDR3 is CASSVAGLAGDTQYF. In nucleotides, the CDR3 is TGTGCCAGCAGCGTAGCAGGACTAGCGGGGGATACGCAGTATTTT.

V gene TRBV6-5 combines with J gene TRBJ1-5; 8 bases line up with TRBD1. V lost 6 bases and J lost 6; bases outside the gene matches: 7. In germline, CDR1 is MNHEY, CDR2 SVGAGI. CDR3 length: 14 amino acids. CDR3 in amino acids: CASSPDRGGQPQHF. The CDR3 DNA sequence: TGTGCCAGCAGCCCAGACAGGGGAGGTCAGCCCCAGCATTTT.

This chain connects TRBV19 to TRBJ1-1; TRBD1 matches at 7 bases. CDR1 and CDR2 from the germline V gene are LNHDA and SQIVND (reference sequence). This CDR3 comprises 16 residues. V shed 3 bases, J shed 3 bases, and the junction held 10 bases outside the gene matches. CDR3 sequence reads: CASSIRTGIGYTEAFF. The CDR3 region has the DNA TGTGCCAGTAGTATTCGGACAGGTATCGGCTACACTGAAGCTTTCTTT.

This clone was detected only a few times. V usage is TRBV29-1 and J usage is TRBJ1-6; TRBD1 agrees at 8 bases. The CDR3 spans 13 residues. V gave up 6 bases and J gave up 9 bases; unmatched junction bases: 7. The V gene's germline CDR1 is SQVTM and CDR2 ANQGSEA. Here the CDR3 reads CSVGQGGGSPLHF. CDR3 nucleotide sequence: TGCAGCGTCGGACAGGGTGGGGGTTCACCCCTCCACTTT.

This sequence joins TRBV19 and TRBJ1-5, with D possibly TRBD1 on 5 matching bases. Looked up from germline, CDR1 is LNHDA and CDR2 is SQIVND (reference sequence). The CDR3 has 15 amino acids. With 7 bases removed from V and 4 bases from J, the gap between germline ends came to 17 bases. CDR3 residues: CASNYDSLGNQPQHF. DNA of the CDR3: TGTGCCAGTAACTACGACAGTCTCGGGAATCAGCCCCAGCATTTT. The whole variable domain, filled in from reference TRBV19 and TRBJ1-5, reads DGGITQSPKYLFRKEGQNVTLSCEQNLNHDAMYWYRQDPGQGLRLIYYSQIVNDFQKGDIAEGYSVSREKKESFPLTVTSAQKNPTAFYLCASNYDSLGNQPQHFGDGTRLSIL.

The chain couples TRBV7-2 to TRBJ1-1; the match to TRBD1 covers 8 bases. CDR3 length: 14 residues. Germline lookup yields CDR1 SGHTA and CDR2 FQGNSA. The V segment lost 5 bases and the J segment 1 base; nucleotides outside the gene matches: 3. In DNA, the CDR3 is TGTGCCAGCAGCCCAGGGGGCAGGAACACTGAAGCTTTCTTT. Residues: CASSPGGRNTEAFF.

The chain links TRBV5-1 to TRBJ2-7, with no clear D. V was cut by 0 bases and J by 4 bases, with 8 bases left in between. There are 13 residues in the CDR3. Germline lookup yields CDR1 SGHRS and CDR2 YFSETQ. Written as DNA, the CDR3 is TGCGCCAGCAGCTTGGCGGTTCTATACGAGCAGTACTTC. Its translation: CASSLAVLYEQYF.

The rearrangement links TRBV6-1 to TRBJ2-7; TRBD1 aligns across 7 bases. The CDR3 is 14 residues long. From germline, CDR1 is MNHNS and CDR2 SASEGT. With 5 bases clipped from V and 0 bases from J, the junction kept 4 bases outside the gene matches. The CDR3 here is CASSSDRSSYEQYF. The CDR3 region has the DNA TGTGCCAGCAGTTCGGACAGGAGCTCCTACGAGCAGTACTTC.

The CDR3 loop reads CASSKANKGTEAFF. The CDR3 region has the DNA TGTGCCAGCAGCAAAGCGAATAAGGGGACTGAAGCTTTCTTT. The chain carries TRBV21-1 and TRBJ1-1; TRBD1 is the table's D call and was not checked against the DNA. TRBV21-1 is a recognized pseudogene. The CDR3 consists of 14 residues.

The chain joins TRBV5-6 to TRBJ1-5, with 9 bases matching TRBD1. The CDR3 sequence is 15 residues long. V lost 2 bases to trimming and J lost 1 base; unmatched junction nucleotides: 1. Germline V gene lookup returns CDR1 SGHDT and CDR2 YYEEEE. The CDR3 coding sequence is TGTGCCAGCAGCTTACAGGGGGCAAGCAATCAGCCCCAGCATTTT. Translated, it gives CASSLQGASNQPQHF.

On this clone: In the same sample, other DNA sequences code for this CDR3. This chain uses TRBV10-1 with TRBJ1-4; D unresolved. Germline values: CDR1 WNHNN, CDR2 SYGVQD (reference sequence). V lost 9 bases and J 7 bases, leaving 15 bases between the germline ends. The CDR3 totals 13 residues. CDR3 loop: CASNTGNGEKLFF. The CDR3 nucleotides are TGCGCCAGTAACACGGGGAATGGTGAAAAACTGTTTTTT.

The rearrangement joins TRBV7-6 to TRBJ2-5; TRBD2 agrees at 9 bases. The end of the DNA aligns better with TRBJ2-7, so the J call may be wrong. Germline CDR1 reads SGHVS; CDR2 reads FNYEAQ. The CDR3 has 18 amino acids. CDR3 amino acids: CASSLEPSGNGENYEQYF. The CDR3 nucleotides read TGTGCCAGCAGCTTAGAACCTAGCGGGAATGGGGAAAACTACGAGCAGTACTTC.

The CDR3 nucleotides read TGTGCCAGCAGCGTGCGTGGGGGCGTCTACAATGAGCAGTTCTTC. It translates to CASSVRGGVYNEQFF. This chain links TRBV5-6 with TRBJ2-1; a weak D match, TRBD1 (6 bases). Trimming removed 4 bases from V and 3 bases from J, with 14 bases in between. CDR3 length equals 15 residues. Germline-derived CDR1 and CDR2 are SGHDT and YYEEEE.

The chain links TRBV29-1 to TRBJ2-1, with D possibly TRBD1 on 6 matching bases. V lost 0 bases to trimming and J lost 12 bases, with 6 bases between them. CDR3 size: 10 residues. CDR1 SQVTM and CDR2 ANQGSEA come from the germline V gene. CDR3 residues: CSVEEGAQFF. Here the CDR3 DNA reads TGCAGCGTTGAAGAGGGGGCGCAGTTCTTC.

This clone was recorded once. The gene calls are TRBV7-3 and TRBJ2-2; unclear D gene. The V gene lost 0 bases and the J gene lost 1 base, with 9 bases spanning the gap. The CDR3 runs to 16 residues. Germline V CDR1 and CDR2: SGHTA, FQGTGA. Here the CDR3 DNA reads TGTGCCAGCAGCTTAACGCGGCAGTTGAACACCGGGGAGCTGTTTTTT. Its protein is CASSLTRQLNTGELFF.

The rearrangement links TRBV19 to TRBJ2-1; 7 bases fit TRBD1. CDR1 is LNHDA and CDR2 is SQIVND in the germline V gene (reference sequence). This CDR3 is built from 16 residues. The trim removed 5 bases at V and 5 bases at J, leaving 12 bases unmatched. The CDR3 DNA is TGTGCCAGTAGTGCGTTACAGGGGCGAGGAAACAATGAGCAGTTCTTC. It is translated as CASSALQGRGNNEQFF.

The table lists this clone with a few counts. This chain uses TRBV29-1 with TRBJ1-1, with a possible D match to TRBD1 (5 bases). Germline-derived CDR1 and CDR2 are SQVTM and ANQGSEA. Trimming shortened V by 7 bases and J by 0 bases, and 12 bases separated the two germline ends. The CDR3 covers 13 residues. The CDR3 region is CSAEDTMNTEAFF. The CDR3 DNA reads as TGCAGCGCCGAGGACACCATGAACACTGAAGCTTTCTTT.

V and J are TRBV6-6 and TRBJ2-7; D may be TRBD1 (6 bases). The CDR3 loop spans 14 amino acids. Germline CDR1 is MNHNY and CDR2 is SVGAGI (reference sequence). V lost 7 bases to trimming and J lost 0 bases, with 13 bases between them. CDR3 DNA: TGTGCCAGCACAGGGACATCAGTCTCCTACGAGCAGTACTTC. It translates to CASTGTSVSYEQYF.

This clone was recorded a few times. This chain links TRBV4-1 with TRBJ1-1, with unresolved D. With 2 bases removed from V and 3 bases from J, the gap between germline ends came to 7 bases. The CDR3 loop spans 13 amino acids. From germline, CDR1 is MGHRA and CDR2 YSYEKL. In DNA, the CDR3 is TGCGCCAGCAGCCAATGGGCCGACACTGAAGCTTTCTTT. It is translated as CASSQWADTEAFF.

This clone occurred once. The chain combines TRBV7-9 with TRBJ2-7; D is uncertain. Deletions cut 4 bases from V and 7 bases from J, with 11 bases between. The CDR3 runs to 12 residues. Germline CDR1 is SEHNR and CDR2 is FQNEAQ (reference sequence). In DNA, the CDR3 is TGTGCCAGCAGCTCAGCCGACTGGGAGCAGTACTTC. Protein product: CASSSADWEQYF.

The chain uses TRBV7-3 and TRBJ1-2; D call uncertain. V gave up 2 bases and J gave up 7 bases, with 20 bases separating them. The CDR3 totals 16 residues. The V gene's germline CDR1 is SGHTA and CDR2 FQGTGA. The CDR3 DNA sequence: TGTGCCAGCAGCTTAGGCCGGCGGGCCCCTCTCGGTGGCTACACCTTC. Translating gives CASSLGRRAPLGGYTF.